The rows below give T cell receptor beta chains drawn from one sample of a study of cytomegalovirus exposure and HLA in healthy donors. Method: immunoSEQ multiplex PCR; TCRdb's copy keeps in-frame clones and lacks some. The data hold about 98,000 clones, with approximately 84% observed a single time. The specimen sequenced was PBMCs. The source is a man between 18 and 29 years old in good health and CMV-seropositive. Each CDR3 is given with its conserved first and last residue. Each record gives: V gene, J gene, clone size, CDR3 length, D gene, CDR3 DNA, CDR3 protein. A D gene is named only where the DNA matches it firmly. Size is omitted from some rows. Given values are once, few, many or a class for expanded clones.

v_call: TRBV7-2
j_call: TRBJ2-3
clone_size: -
cdr3_length: 16
d_call: TRBD2
cdr3_nt: TGTGCCAGCAGCTCGCTGGGGCCTAGCGGGAGTGGTACGCAGTATTTT
cdr3_aa: CASSSLGPSGSGTQYF

v_call: TRBV7-2
j_call: TRBJ2-2
clone_size: -
cdr3_length: 16
d_call: -
cdr3_nt: TGTGCCAGCAGCGGAGTCGCCTCGCTAGGCACCGGGGAGCTGTTTTTT
cdr3_aa: CASSGVASLGTGELFF

v_call: TRBV29-1
j_call: TRBJ1-1
clone_size: -
cdr3_length: 13
d_call: -
cdr3_nt: TGCAGCGTTGAACGCGGGATGAACACTGAAGCTTTCTTT
cdr3_aa: CSVERGMNTEAFF

v_call: TRBV27
j_call: TRBJ2-1
clone_size: -
cdr3_length: 20
d_call: -
cdr3_nt: TGTGCCAGCAGTTTATCACCTTGGGACTCAGTCGAGTTATTCTACAATGAGCAGTTCTTC
cdr3_aa: CASSLSPWDSVELFYNEQFF

v_call: TRBV4-3
j_call: TRBJ1-2
clone_size: -
cdr3_length: 13
d_call: TRBD1
cdr3_nt: TGCGCCAGCAACCAAGTCGCAGGGGGTGGCTACACCTTC
cdr3_aa: CASNQVAGGGYTF

v_call: TRBV9
j_call: TRBJ2-1
clone_size: -
cdr3_length: 17
d_call: -
cdr3_nt: TGTGCCAGCAGCGCAGATGCCCGGGGGACGTCCTACAATGAGCAGTTCTTC
cdr3_aa: CASSADARGTSYNEQFF

v_call: TRBV28
j_call: TRBJ2-4
clone_size: -
cdr3_length: 16
d_call: TRBD1
cdr3_nt: TGTGCCAGCAGCCCCGGACAGGCTATAGCCAAAAACATTCAGTACTTC
cdr3_aa: CASSPGQAIAKNIQYF

v_call: TRBV20-1
j_call: TRBJ1-2
clone_size: -
cdr3_length: 9
d_call: -
cdr3_nt: TGCAGTGCTCGTCATGGCTACACCTTC
cdr3_aa: CSARHGYTF

v_call: TRBV30
j_call: TRBJ1-4
clone_size: once
cdr3_length: 15
d_call: -
cdr3_nt: TGTGCCTGGACCTTGCTTTGGGGGCGAGGAGAAAAACTGTTTTTT
cdr3_aa: CAWTLLWGRGEKLFF

v_call: TRBV10-3
j_call: TRBJ2-7
clone_size: -
cdr3_length: 11
d_call: -
cdr3_nt: TGTGCCATCAGTGATAACTACGAGCAGTACTTC
cdr3_aa: CAISDNYEQYF

v_call: TRBV6-5
j_call: TRBJ2-1
clone_size: -
cdr3_length: 16
d_call: -
cdr3_nt: TGTGCCAGCAGTTACGATTCTCCGCGGGGCGATAATGAGCAGTTCTTC
cdr3_aa: CASSYDSPRGDNEQFF

v_call: TRBV4-1
j_call: TRBJ2-1
clone_size: -
cdr3_length: 16
d_call: TRBD2
cdr3_nt: TGCGCCAGCAGCCAGAGACTAGCGGAGCTTTACAATGAGCAGTTCTTC
cdr3_aa: CASSQRLAELYNEQFF

v_call: TRBV7-9
j_call: TRBJ2-5
clone_size: -
cdr3_length: 15
d_call: -
cdr3_nt: TGTGCCAGCAGCTTAGTACTAGCCCGCCAAGAGACCCAGTACTTC
cdr3_aa: CASSLVLARQETQYF

v_call: TRBV18
j_call: TRBJ2-7
clone_size: few
cdr3_length: 15
d_call: -
cdr3_nt: TGTGCCAGCTCACCTCAAAACAGGGTTCTCTACGAGCAGTACTTC
cdr3_aa: CASSPQNRVLYEQYF

v_call: TRBV6-5
j_call: TRBJ2-7
clone_size: -
cdr3_length: 13
d_call: -
cdr3_nt: TGTGCCAGCACTCCGCCCGGGGGCTACGAGCAGTACTTC
cdr3_aa: CASTPPGGYEQYF

v_call: TRBV10-1
j_call: TRBJ2-1
clone_size: -
cdr3_length: 12
d_call: -
cdr3_nt: TGCGCCAGCAGTAAAACAGGGTGGTCGGGGTTCTTC
cdr3_aa: CASSKTGWSGFF

v_call: TRBV4-2
j_call: TRBJ2-7
clone_size: -
cdr3_length: 14
d_call: TRBD1
cdr3_nt: TGTGCCAGCAGCCAAGGGACAGGGACCTACGAGCAGTACTTC
cdr3_aa: CASSQGTGTYEQYF

v_call: TRBV14
j_call: TRBJ2-5
clone_size: -
cdr3_length: 15
d_call: TRBD1
cdr3_nt: TGTGCCAGCAGCCAAGGCCAGGGGGCGACCGAGACCCAGTACTTC
cdr3_aa: CASSQGQGATETQYF

v_call: TRBV7-6
j_call: TRBJ1-1
clone_size: once
cdr3_length: 16
d_call: TRBD1
cdr3_nt: TGTGCCAGCAGCTTAGGACAGGGGTATAGTGACACTGAAGCTTTCTTT
cdr3_aa: CASSLGQGYSDTEAFF

v_call: TRBV4-2
j_call: TRBJ2-1
clone_size: -
cdr3_length: 17
d_call: TRBD2
cdr3_nt: TGTGCCAGCAGCCGTGGGTCCATCGGGACTAGCCGCAATGAGCAGTTCTTC
cdr3_aa: CASSRGSIGTSRNEQFF

v_call: TRBV5-4
j_call: TRBJ1-6
clone_size: few
cdr3_length: 14
d_call: TRBD1
cdr3_nt: TGTGCCAGCAGCCAAGACAGGGGGCGTTCACCCCTCCACTTT
cdr3_aa: CASSQDRGRSPLHF

v_call: TRBV29-1
j_call: TRBJ2-7
clone_size: -
cdr3_length: 13
d_call: TRBD2
cdr3_nt: TGCAGCGCGGGGACTAGCGGATCCTACGAGCAGTACTTC
cdr3_aa: CSAGTSGSYEQYF

v_call: TRBV25-1
j_call: TRBJ2-1
clone_size: -
cdr3_length: 15
d_call: -
cdr3_nt: TGTGCCAGCAGTGAATTGGGCAACACCTACAATGAGCAGTTCTTC
cdr3_aa: CASSELGNTYNEQFF

v_call: TRBV9
j_call: TRBJ1-5
clone_size: -
cdr3_length: 13
d_call: -
cdr3_nt: TGTGCCAGCAGCGTCAGGGACAATCAGCCCCAGCATTTT
cdr3_aa: CASSVRDNQPQHF

v_call: TRBV19
j_call: TRBJ2-7
clone_size: many
cdr3_length: 15
d_call: TRBD1
cdr3_nt: TGTGCCAGTAGTATAGCCGCTGCAGGGGGCAACGAGCAGTACTTC
cdr3_aa: CASSIAAAGGNEQYF

v_call: TRBV25-1
j_call: TRBJ1-5
clone_size: -
cdr3_length: 17
d_call: -
cdr3_nt: TGTGCCAGCAGTGAATATAACCGGGAGTATAGCAATCAGCCCCAGCATTTT
cdr3_aa: CASSEYNREYSNQPQHF

v_call: TRBV5-6
j_call: TRBJ2-7
clone_size: -
cdr3_length: 16
d_call: TRBD1
cdr3_nt: TGTGCCAGCAGCTTGGGCCAGGGACAGAGGATCTACGAGCAGTACTTC
cdr3_aa: CASSLGQGQRIYEQYF

v_call: TRBV7-2
j_call: TRBJ2-1
clone_size: -
cdr3_length: 12
d_call: -
cdr3_nt: TGTGCCAGCAGCTTACCCAGGGATGAGCAGTTCTTC
cdr3_aa: CASSLPRDEQFF

v_call: TRBV5-1
j_call: TRBJ2-3
clone_size: -
cdr3_length: 15
d_call: -
cdr3_nt: TGCGCCAGCAGCTCAAGAGTTTCTAGCACAGATACGCAGTATTTT
cdr3_aa: CASSSRVSSTDTQYF

v_call: TRBV5-4
j_call: TRBJ2-7
clone_size: -
cdr3_length: 15
d_call: TRBD2
cdr3_nt: TGTGCCAGCAGCTTGGAGCTAGCGGCCCGTGACGAGCAGTACTTC
cdr3_aa: CASSLELAARDEQYF

v_call: TRBV5-6
j_call: TRBJ2-7
clone_size: -
cdr3_length: 17
d_call: TRBD2
cdr3_nt: TGTGCCAGCAGCTTGCTGCTAGCGGGGGACCTTACGTCGGGGCAGTACTTC
cdr3_aa: CASSLLLAGDLTSGQYF

v_call: TRBV7-2
j_call: TRBJ2-2
clone_size: -
cdr3_length: 15
d_call: TRBD1
cdr3_nt: TGTGCCAGCACCTCAAACAGGGGGAACACCGGGGAGCTGTTTTTT
cdr3_aa: CASTSNRGNTGELFF

v_call: TRBV7-9
j_call: TRBJ1-5
clone_size: few
cdr3_length: 14
d_call: TRBD1
cdr3_nt: TGTGCCAGCAGCGGACAGGGGTCCCCTCAGCCCCAGCATTTT
cdr3_aa: CASSGQGSPQPQHF

v_call: TRBV11-2
j_call: TRBJ2-7
clone_size: -
cdr3_length: 14
d_call: -
cdr3_nt: TGTGCCAGCAGCTTAGTACTAGCCGCCTCCGAGCAGTACTTC
cdr3_aa: CASSLVLAASEQYF

v_call: TRBV18
j_call: TRBJ2-3
clone_size: -
cdr3_length: 14
d_call: -
cdr3_nt: TGTGCCAGCTCACCACCCCAGAACACAGATACGCAGTATTTT
cdr3_aa: CASSPPQNTDTQYF

v_call: TRBV11-3
j_call: TRBJ2-7
clone_size: -
cdr3_length: 14
d_call: -
cdr3_nt: TGTGCCAGCAGCTTAGTAGCTAGCAGCTACGAGCAGTACTTC
cdr3_aa: CASSLVASSYEQYF

v_call: TRBV4-2
j_call: TRBJ2-2
clone_size: -
cdr3_length: 15
d_call: TRBD1
cdr3_nt: TGTGCCAGCAGCCTGTTGACAGGGAACGCCGGGGAGCTGTTTTTT
cdr3_aa: CASSLLTGNAGELFF

v_call: TRBV6-1
j_call: TRBJ1-4
clone_size: -
cdr3_length: 15
d_call: TRBD1
cdr3_nt: TGTGCCAGCAAGACAGGGCTGAGGGAAAATGAAAAACTGTTTTTT
cdr3_aa: CASKTGLRENEKLFF

v_call: TRBV5-5
j_call: TRBJ2-7
clone_size: few
cdr3_length: 13
d_call: -
cdr3_nt: TGTGCCAGCAGGCAAATACAGGGCCACGAGCAGTACTTC
cdr3_aa: CASRQIQGHEQYF

v_call: TRBV7-6
j_call: TRBJ2-1
clone_size: once
cdr3_length: 18
d_call: TRBD2
cdr3_nt: TGTGCCAGCAGCTTAGGGGGGACTAGCGGGGGCTCCTACAATGAGCAGTTCTTC
cdr3_aa: CASSLGGTSGGSYNEQFF

v_call: TRBV19
j_call: TRBJ1-6
clone_size: -
cdr3_length: 13
d_call: TRBD1
cdr3_nt: TGTGCCAGTAGTGGGACAGCTAATTCACCCCTCCACTTT
cdr3_aa: CASSGTANSPLHF

v_call: TRBV4-3
j_call: TRBJ2-1
clone_size: -
cdr3_length: 13
d_call: -
cdr3_nt: TGCGCCAGCAGCCAAGAGGGGGGGCGGGAGCAGTTCTTC
cdr3_aa: CASSQEGGREQFF

v_call: TRBV7-2
j_call: TRBJ1-4
clone_size: -
cdr3_length: 14
d_call: -
cdr3_nt: TGTGCCAGCAGCCCCCAGGGTTCTCAGGAAAAACTGTTTTTT
cdr3_aa: CASSPQGSQEKLFF

v_call: TRBV9
j_call: TRBJ1-3
clone_size: -
cdr3_length: 14
d_call: TRBD1
cdr3_nt: TGTGCCAGCAGCACAGGGGGTGACGGAAACACCATATATTTT
cdr3_aa: CASSTGGDGNTIYF

v_call: TRBV23-1
j_call: TRBJ2-3
clone_size: -
cdr3_length: 17
d_call: TRBD2
cdr3_nt: TGCGCCAGCAAGACTAGCGGGAGGTCTCGCGGCACAGATACGCAGTATTTT
cdr3_aa: CASKTSGRSRGTDTQYF

v_call: TRBV27
j_call: TRBJ2-7
clone_size: -
cdr3_length: 16
d_call: TRBD2
cdr3_nt: TGTGCCAGCAGTCCCCCCGGGACTAGCGGCTCCTACGAGCAGTACTTC
cdr3_aa: CASSPPGTSGSYEQYF

v_call: TRBV4-3
j_call: TRBJ2-5
clone_size: -
cdr3_length: 17
d_call: TRBD2
cdr3_nt: TGCGCCAGCAGCCAAGATTTGGTGCGGGGGGGCCAAGAGACCCAGTACTTC
cdr3_aa: CASSQDLVRGGQETQYF